A selection of T cell receptor beta chains follows, all from one sample in a study of cytomegalovirus exposure and HLA in healthy donors. Method: immunoSEQ multiplex PCR; TCRdb's copy keeps in-frame clones and lacks some. Of around 160,000 clones listed, around 67% are singletons. The sequenced material came from PBMCs. The receptor source for this set is a woman aged 18-35 years in good health and CMV-seropositive. Both conserved end residues are part of each CDR3. The D gene is left open where the match is weak. Some rows mark clone size as missing; the rest say once, few, many or name a class of expanded clone.

>.|TRBV30|TRBJ1-1|.
CAWSSLDGTEAFF
TGTGCCTGGAGTTCCCTAGACGGGACTGAAGCTTTCTTT
>TRBD1|TRBV5-8|TRBJ2-7|.
CASSRWLQGAGYEQYF
TGTGCCAGCAGCCGTTGGCTACAGGGGGCCGGCTACGAGCAGTACTTC
>TRBD2|TRBV30|TRBJ2-1|.
CAWAPPAGGPNEQFF
TGTGCCTGGGCCCCCCCAGCGGGAGGGCCAAATGAGCAGTTCTTC
>.|TRBV7-9|TRBJ2-1|.
CASSPRMETFF
TGTGCCAGCAGCCCCAGGATGGAAACGTTCTTC
>.|TRBV5-1|TRBJ2-3|once
CASSSGSLRGTDTQYF
TGCGCCAGCAGTTCGGGATCTCTTCGGGGAACAGATACGCAGTATTTT
>.|TRBV9|TRBJ2-7|.
CASSVKIRDSEQYF
TGTGCCAGCAGCGTAAAAATCAGGGACTCCGAGCAGTACTTC
>.|TRBV6-6|TRBJ2-5|few
CASSSAGGRETQYF
TGTGCCAGCAGTTCGGCAGGGGGGAGGGAGACCCAGTACTTC
>TRBD1|TRBV10-3|TRBJ2-7|.
CATGQQLSYEQYF
TGTGCCACGGGACAGCAACTCTCCTACGAGCAGTACTTC
>.|TRBV19|TRBJ1-1|.
CASSIHLGRGGTEAFF
TGTGCCAGTAGTATACACCTGGGGAGGGGTGGCACTGAAGCTTTCTTT
>TRBD2|TRBV4-2|TRBJ2-1|once
CASSQVAGGYNEQFF
TGTGCCAGCAGCCAAGTTGCGGGGGGTTACAATGAGCAGTTCTTC
>.|TRBV7-8|TRBJ2-2|.
CASSLTRLARTGELFF
TGTGCCAGCAGCTTAACGCGGCTAGCAAGGACCGGGGAGCTGTTTTTT
>TRBD1|TRBV29-1|TRBJ1-3|.
CSVQTGAVGNTIYF
TGCAGCGTCCAGACAGGGGCAGTCGGAAACACCATATATTTT
>.|TRBV27|TRBJ1-5|.
CASSLYWVGAHQPQHF
TGTGCCAGCAGTTTATATTGGGTAGGGGCCCATCAGCCCCAGCATTTT
>.|TRBV6-1|TRBJ1-2|.
CASSELRASGYTF
TGTGCCAGCAGTGAATTGAGGGCGTCTGGCTACACCTTC